The rows below give T cell receptor beta chains drawn from one sample of a study of CD8+CD57+ T cells in acquired aplastic anemia. TCRdb used MiXCR to reprocess the reads, holding one entry per CDR3 protein. Of hundreds of thousands of distinct CDR3 sequences in the sample, more than 25% were seen once. Input material: sorted CD4+, CD8+, or CD8+CD57+ T cells (not recorded which) from PBMCs. All receptors come from a human donor with aplastic anemia. CDR3s include the opening cysteine and the closing phenylalanine or tryptophan. D genes are given only for firm matches. Expanded clones are given a class, and other clones once, few, many or no size at all.

.	once	TRBJ2-3	TRBV25-1	CASSEYARGGLDTRYF	TGTGCCAGCAGTGAATATGCCAGGGGGGGCTTAGATACGCGGTATTTT
.	.	TRBJ2-5	TRBV19	CASSEGTQYF	TGTGCCAGTAGCGAAGGGACCCAGTACTTC
TRBD1	few	TRBJ1-5	TRBV10-3	CASRGQYSNQPQHF	TGTGCCAGCAGGGGACAGTATAGCAATCAGCCCCAGCATTTT
.	.	TRBJ1-1	TRBV5-1	CASSLVGGGKNTEAFF	TGCGCCAGCAGCTTGGTAGGGGGGGGGAAGAACACTGAAGCTTTCTTT
TRBD1	.	TRBJ2-7	TRBV6-5	CASSYGTGGRYEQYF	TGTGCCAGCAGTTACGGGACAGGGGGTCGCTACGAGCAGTACTTC
.	many	TRBJ1-5	TRBV6-1	CASTSRNQPQHF	TGTGCCAGCACCTCGCGTAATCAGCCCCAGCATTTT
TRBD1	many	TRBJ1-2	TRBV20-1	CSARGRGLGYTF	TGCAGTGCTAGGGGCAGGGGGCTTGGCTACACCTTC
.	few	TRBJ2-1	TRBV2	CASMGDGQFF	TGTGCCAGCATGGGGGACGGGCAGTTCTTC
.	.	TRBJ2-1	TRBV5-4	CASSLGRPSYNEQFF	TGTGCCAGCAGCTTGGGCAGGCCCTCCTACAATGAGCAGTTCTTC
TRBD2	.	TRBJ2-1	TRBV11-2	CASRPQTRTSMYNEQFF	TGTGCCAGCAGACCGCAAACACGGACTAGCATGTACAATGAGCAGTTCTTC
.	many	TRBJ1-2	TRBV29-1	CSVEVTGTRYGYTF	TGCAGCGTTGAAGTTACAGGGACACGCTATGGCTACACCTTC
.	once	TRBJ2-5	TRBV7-6	CASTHTGETQYF	TGTGCCAGCACCCATACGGGGGAGACCCAGTACTTC
.	few	TRBJ2-4	TRBV20-1	CSARDSLQKNIQYF	TGCAGTGCTAGAGATTCACTACAAAAAAACATTCAGTACTTC
.	many	TRBJ2-5	TRBV20-1	CSAGGTMGETQYF	TGCAGTGCTGGAGGGACAATGGGGGAGACCCAGTACTTC
.	few	TRBJ1-1	TRBV9	CASSVGRTTEAFF	TGTGCCAGCAGCGTTGGTCGGACAACTGAAGCTTTCTTT
.	.	TRBJ1-2	TRBV10-3	CAISEDKGPYGYTF	TGTGCCATCAGTGAGGATAAGGGACCTTATGGCTACACCTTC
.	few	TRBJ1-2	TRBV6-1	CASRTRAEYGYTF	TGTGCCAGCAGAACGCGGGCCGAGTATGGCTACACCTTC
.	few	TRBJ1-3	TRBV30	CAWSQGSGNTIYF	TGTGCCTGGAGTCAGGGCTCTGGAAACACCATATATTTT
.	.	TRBJ1-2	TRBV29-1	CSVEGGRGQTYGYTF	TGCAGCGTTGAAGGAGGACGCGGACAGACCTATGGCTACACCTTC
TRBD1	many	TRBJ1-1	TRBV25-1	CASSTTGETEAFF	TGTGCCAGCAGTACGACAGGGGAAACTGAAGCTTTCTTT
.	.	TRBJ2-6	TRBV7-3	CASRKTDSDDPGANVLTF	TGTGCCAGCAGAAAAACGGACAGTGACGACCCTGGGGCCAACGTCCTGACTTTC
TRBD2	.	TRBJ2-3	TRBV20-1	CSASPLSSGGNPDTQYF	TGCAGTGCTAGCCCCCTCTCTAGCGGGGGGAATCCAGATACGCAGTATTTT
TRBD1	many	TRBJ1-1	TRBV2	CASRKDRDTEAFF	TGTGCCAGCAGAAAGGACAGGGACACTGAAGCTTTCTTT
.	many	TRBJ2-7	TRBV19	CASSMIGAKGYEQYF	TGTGCCAGTAGTATGATAGGGGCGAAAGGGTACGAGCAGTACTTC
TRBD2	.	TRBJ2-5	TRBV2	CASRRNLLTSGYQETQYF	TGTGCCAGCAGACGAAATCTCCTGACTAGCGGATACCAAGAGACCCAGTACTTC
.	.	TRBJ1-1	TRBV19	CASRNSHTEAFF	TGTGCCAGTAGGAACAGCCACACTGAAGCTTTCTTT
TRBD1	few	TRBJ1-2	TRBV4-3	CASSQVNRGGSYTF	TGCGCCAGCAGCCAAGTCAACAGGGGGGGGAGCTACACCTTC
TRBD2	once	TRBJ2-1	TRBV19	CASMKERGGQYNEQFF	TGTGCCAGTATGAAGGAGCGGGGGGGCCAGTACAATGAGCAGTTCTTC
.	.	TRBJ1-5	TRBV11-2	CASSLGGGLRAEGNQPQHF	TGTGCCAGCAGCTTAGGGGGTGGACTTCGGGCTGAGGGAAATCAGCCCCAGCATTTT
.	many	TRBJ1-1	TRBV10-3	CATSRNTEAFF	TGTGCCACCAGTAGGAACACTGAAGCTTTCTTT
TRBD2	.	TRBJ2-7	TRBV20-1	CSAKASGNYYEQYF	TGCAGTGCCAAGGCTAGCGGGAACTACTACGAGCAGTACTTC
TRBD1	.	TRBJ1-2	TRBV7-2	CASSFEDRGRGYTF	TGTGCCAGCAGCTTCGAGGACAGGGGCCGGGGCTACACCTTC
.	many	TRBJ1-2	TRBV12-3/TRBV12-4	CASTDAQGLHGYTF	TGTGCCAGCACCGATGCACAGGGTCTCCATGGCTACACCTTC
TRBD2	.	TRBJ2-3	TRBV24-1	CATNVGGSTDTQYF	TGTGCCACCAACGTGGGGGGGAGCACAGATACGCAGTATTTT
.	.	TRBJ2-2	TRBV6-5	CASSYGITGELFF	TGTGCCAGCAGTTACGGGATCACCGGGGAGCTGTTTTTT
.	.	TRBJ1-1	TRBV5-1	CASSLKWGTEAFF	TGCGCCAGCAGCTTGAAGTGGGGGACTGAAGCTTTCTTT
.	many	TRBJ2-7	TRBV7-8	CASSFGQTRYEQYF	TGTGCCAGCAGCTTTGGACAGACCCGCTACGAGCAGTACTTC
.	.	TRBJ1-1	TRBV6-1	CASSEARGTEAFF	TGTGCCAGCAGTGAGGCCAGGGGAACTGAAGCTTTCTTT
TRBD2	few	TRBJ2-5	TRBV9	CASSVDGGGETQYF	TGTGCCAGCAGCGTAGATGGGGGGGGAGAGACCCAGTACTTC
TRBD1	.	TRBJ2-5	TRBV10-3	CASSRDRAETQYF	TGTGCCAGCAGCAGAGACAGGGCCGAGACCCAGTACTTC
TRBD2	few	TRBJ2-3	TRBV5-1	CASSLLAGEVDTQYF	TGCGCCAGCAGCTTGCTAGCGGGAGAGGTAGATACGCAGTATTTT
.	few	TRBJ1-1	TRBV9	CASSVDPTGGGGEAFF	TGTGCCAGCAGCGTAGACCCGACAGGCGGGGGAGGTGAAGCTTTCTTT
.	.	TRBJ2-7	TRBV11-2	CASSLDRPRGSAYEQYF	TGCGCCAGCAGCTTAGATCGCCCGCGCGGGTCCGCCTACGAGCAGTACTTC
.	few	TRBJ1-3	TRBV4-1	CASSRGVWPVGNTIYF	TGCGCCAGCAGCCGGGGCGTTTGGCCAGTGGGAAACACCATATATTTT
.	.	TRBJ2-1	TRBV24-1	CATSSGALNEQFF	TGTGCCACCAGTTCCGGGGCACTGAATGAGCAGTTCTTC
.	.	TRBJ2-7	TRBV11-3	CASSPMGLRGYEQYF	TGTGCCAGCAGCCCCATGGGTCTCAGGGGCTACGAGCAGTACTTC
TRBD2	.	TRBJ2-1	TRBV15	CATSRIPGLPNEQFF	TGTGCCACCAGCAGGATCCCGGGACTACCCAATGAGCAGTTCTTC
TRBD1	many	TRBJ2-6	TRBV29-1	CSVGQGAGANVLTF	TGCAGCGTGGGTCAGGGGGCCGGGGCCAACGTCCTGACTTTC
.	.	TRBJ1-2	TRBV25-1	CASSALAGPEGYTF	TGTGCCAGCAGTGCCCTAGCGGGACCGGAAGGCTACACCTTC
.	.	TRBJ1-4	TRBV15	CATSLESTNEKLFF	TGTGCCACCAGCCTAGAGTCAACTAATGAAAAACTGTTTTTT
.	few	TRBJ1-3	TRBV12-3/TRBV12-4	CASSLEDSGNTIYF	TGTGCCAGCAGTTTAGAGGACTCTGGAAACACCATATATTTT
TRBD2	many	TRBJ2-1	TRBV10-2	CATLLAGANEQFF	TGCGCCACCTTACTAGCGGGAGCTAATGAGCAGTTCTTC
.	.	TRBJ1-1	TRBV10-3	CAISEAGLNTEAFF	TGTGCCATCAGTGAGGCGGGCCTGAACACTGAAGCTTTCTTT
.	few	TRBJ1-5	TRBV12-3/TRBV12-4	CASTLGTGFNQPQHF	TGTGCCAGCACCTTGGGAACAGGATTCAATCAGCCCCAGCATTTT
.	many	TRBJ1-6	TRBV7-9	CASSSDNQGTSPLHF	TGTGCCAGCAGCTCCGACAACCAAGGTACTTCACCCCTCCACTTT
TRBD1	few	TRBJ1-1	TRBV6-9	CASSYGQGATEAFF	TGTGCCAGCAGTTATGGACAGGGGGCCACTGAAGCTTTCTTT
TRBD2	.	TRBJ2-2	TRBV5-1	CASSLELAGVSGELFF	TGCGCCAGCAGCTTGGAGCTAGCGGGAGTGTCAGGGGAGCTGTTTTTT
TRBD2	few	TRBJ2-1	TRBV20-1	CSAAPGAGEGNEQFF	TGCAGTGCGGCACCTGGAGCGGGAGAGGGGAATGAGCAGTTCTTC
.	.	TRBJ2-7	TRBV19	CAWSIGLPYEQYF	TGTGCCTGGAGTATTGGGTTACCCTACGAGCAGTACTTC